One sample yielded the 8 T cell receptor beta chains listed below, sequenced in a study of T cells in Graves' hyperthyroidism and ophthalmopathy. Amplification targeted TCR beta CDR3 regions from RNA transcripts. The study used the HTBI primer set for a first-round RT-PCR of the TCR CDR3. TCRdb ran MiXCR on the multiplex PCR reads and lists one entry per CDR3 protein. The sample records more than 350,000 distinct CDR3 sequences, about a sixth being singletons. The sequenced material came from blood. Source of these receptors: a woman aged 25 to 39 with Graves' hyperthyroidism that later progressed to Graves' ophthalmopathy.

The chain recombines TRBV24-1 with TRBJ2-5, with a possible D match to TRBD2 (5 bases). Trimming removed 5 bases from V and 0 bases from J, with 9 bases in between. Germline assignment: CDR1 KGHDR and CDR2 SFDVKD. There are 14 residues in the CDR3. The CDR3 region has the DNA TGTGCCACCAGTGGGAGGACGGACCAAGAGACCCAGTACTTC. Its protein product is CATSGRTDQETQYF.

This chain uses TRBV20-1 with TRBJ1-2; 9 positions agree with TRBD1. Losses at the gene ends were 5 bases for V and 0 bases for J; bases not matched to a gene: 7. This CDR3 contains 15 residues. Germline CDR1 DFQATT, CDR2 SNEGSKA (reference sequence). Here the CDR3 reads CSAGDRATSNYGYTF. The CDR3 region has the DNA TGCAGTGCTGGGGACAGGGCGACCTCTAACTATGGCTACACCTTC.

This clonotype occurred many times. J is TRBJ1-1 and V is TRBV12-3 or TRBV12-4, with a tentative D call TRBD1 (6 bases). This CDR3 contains 14 residues. Trimming took off 5 bases at V and 0 bases at J, with 10 bases between the two ends. The DNA of the CDR3 is TGTGCCAGCAGTCTGACAGGCATGAACACTGAAGCTTTCTTT. As protein: CASSLTGMNTEAFF.

This clonotype has at least ten counts. The V call is TRBV7-9, the J call TRBJ2-2; D unclear. The CDR3 is made up of 17 amino acids. Germline-derived CDR1 and CDR2 are SEHNR and FQNEAQ (reference sequence). Deletions cut 5 bases from V and 1 base from J, with 17 bases between. The CDR3 nucleotides read TGTGCCAGCAGCCCGAAATTTCGACGGATGAACACCGGGGAGCTGTTTTTT. It encodes CASSPKFRRMNTGELFF.

This clonotype has at least ten counts. The rearrangement links TRBV29-1 to TRBJ2-5; a weak D match, TRBD2 (7 bases). V lost 4 bases, J lost 5 bases, and 14 bases lay in between. The CDR3 is 13 residues long. Germline V gene sequence: CDR1 SQVTM, CDR2 ANQGSEA. The CDR3 DNA sequence: TGCAGCGTTGTAGGGGGGGAGGTGGAGACCCAGTACTTC. As protein: CSVVGGEVETQYF.

The chain employs TRBV2 and TRBJ2-5; 14 nucleotides agree with TRBD2. Trimming removed 8 bases from V and 5 bases from J; junction bases left unmatched: 16. The germline gives CDR1 SNHLY, CDR2 FYNNEI. The CDR3 has 18 residues. This chain's CDR3 is CASSRGTSGRVAGETQYF. In DNA, the CDR3 is TGTGCCAGCTCTCGGGGGACTAGCGGGAGAGTAGCGGGGGAGACCCAGTACTTC.

This chain connects TRBV5-5 to TRBJ1-2; D remains unclear. The length of the CDR3 is 15 residues. Germline V gene lookup returns CDR1 SGHKS and CDR2 YYEKEE (reference sequence). V gave up 1 base and J gave up 4 bases, with 14 bases separating them. CDR3 in amino acids: CASSLLQKTIYGYTF. The CDR3 DNA reads TGTGCCAGCAGCTTGCTTCAGAAAACAATCTATGGCTACACCTTC.

This clonotype appeared many times. V is TRBV15 and J is TRBJ2-3; TRBD1 agrees at 8 bases. Germline loops: CDR1 LNHNV, CDR2 YYDKDF (reference sequence). The CDR3 covers 16 residues. Germline trimming cut 3 bases from V and 4 bases from J; bases unmatched to any gene: 9. CDR3 in DNA: TGTGCCACCAGCAGCGCCCAGGGGGCTGTCGCAGATACGCAGTATTTT. It is translated as CATSSAQGAVADTQYF.